A single sample is the source of the 15 T cell receptor beta chains below, sequenced in a study of early T cells in non-severe SARS-CoV-2 infection. TCRdb re-called the 5' RACE reads through MiXCR, storing one row per CDR3 protein. This table has more than 95,000 distinct CDR3 sequences, around a sixth appearing once. Sequencing input: whole blood. These TCRs come from an adult who was a healthcare worker with PCR-confirmed SARS-CoV-2 infection or an uninfected control (not recorded which).

V is TRBV27 and J is TRBJ2-7; weak D call: TRBD1 (6 bases). V gave up 5 bases and J gave up 3 bases, with 11 bases separating them. CDR3 size: 13 residues. The V gene's germline CDR1 is MNHEY and CDR2 SMNVEV (reference sequence). The CDR3 sequence: CASSPGTIYEQYF. DNA for the CDR3: TGTGCCAGCAGTCCCGGGACAATCTACGAGCAGTACTTC.

The chain combines TRBV4-3 with TRBJ1-4; D not certain. The CDR3 is 14 amino acids. Trimming took off 0 bases at V and 10 bases at J, with 12 bases between the two ends. Per the germline V gene, CDR1 is LGHNA and CDR2 is YSLEER. The CDR3 spells CASSQDLQSGKLFF. The CDR3 DNA reads TGCGCCAGCAGCCAAGATCTACAGAGCGGAAAACTGTTTTTT.

Only a few counts were recorded for this clonotype. This rearrangement joins TRBV28 to TRBJ2-7, with D possibly TRBD2 on 5 matching bases. Trimming left V 7 bases short and J 2 bases short, with 9 bases between. The CDR3 is 12 residues long. Germline V gene data show CDR1 as MDHEN and CDR2 as SYDVKM. CDR3 DNA sequence: TGTGCCAGCACAGGAGGCGCCTACGAGCAGTACTTC. It specifies CASTGGAYEQYF.

V usage is TRBV5-1 and J usage is TRBJ2-7, with D unresolved. V lost 2 bases and J 2 bases, leaving 8 bases between the germline ends. Germline V gene data show CDR1 as SGHRS and CDR2 as YFSETQ. This CDR3 contains 13 residues. The CDR3 region is CASSFQTTYEQYF. CDR3 coding DNA: TGCGCCAGCAGCTTCCAGACGACCTACGAGCAGTACTTC.

There are a few counts of this clonotype. The chain links TRBV7-6 to TRBJ2-2; D is unclear. Deletions cut 6 bases from V and 5 bases from J, with 10 bases between. The CDR3 loop spans 13 amino acids. Germline CDR1 and CDR2: SGHVS and FNYEAQ. DNA for the CDR3: TGTGCCAGCAGTTCCGCTTATACCGGGGAGCTGTTTTTT. It is translated as CASSSAYTGELFF.

This clonotype was seen only a few times. J is TRBJ2-2 and V is TRBV4-3; D call uncertain. Germline assignment: CDR1 LGHNA and CDR2 YSLEER. Trimming removed 1 base at V and 0 bases at J, with 6 bases between. The CDR3 is 15 amino acids. The DNA of the CDR3 is TGCGCCAGCAGCCAAGTGGTCTCGAACACCGGGGAGCTGTTTTTT. Protein product: CASSQVVSNTGELFF.

V gene TRBV5-4 combines with J gene TRBJ2-5; no reliable D call. The CDR3 covers 14 residues. V was pared by 0 bases and J by 5 bases, with 11 bases between. CDR1 and CDR2 from the germline V gene are SGHNT and YYREEE (reference sequence). DNA of the CDR3: TGTGCCAGCAGCTTGGGAGCGATCCGCGAGACCCAGTACTTC. It encodes CASSLGAIRETQYF.

This chain links TRBV11-3 with TRBJ2-1; 11 bases fit TRBD1. The germline CDR1 and CDR2 sequences are SGHNT and YENEEA. V was pared by 1 base and J by 3 bases, with 8 bases of the junction left unmatched. This CDR3 spans 18 amino acids. This chain's CDR3 is CASSLVGPGTGGYNEQFF. In DNA, the CDR3 is TGTGCCAGCAGCTTAGTGGGACCCGGGACAGGGGGCTACAATGAGCAGTTCTTC. Variable domain in full (rest from reference TRBV11-3 and TRBJ2-1): EAGVVQSPRYKIIEKKQPVAFWCNPISGHNTLYWYLQNLGQGPELLIRYENEEAVDDSQLPKDRFSAERLKGVDSTLKIQPAELGDSAVYLCASSLVGPGTGGYNEQFFGPGTRLTVL.

This sequence joins TRBV28 and TRBJ2-3; D possibly corresponds to TRBD2 (5 bases). The CDR3 is 15 residues long. The germline V and J ends were trimmed by 2 bases and 2 bases, with 11 bases remaining between them. Germline-derived CDR1 and CDR2 are MDHEN and SYDVKM. Written as DNA, the CDR3 is TGTGCCAGCAGTTTACGGGGAGAGCCCACAGATACGCAGTATTTT. Protein: CASSLRGEPTDTQYF.

This clonotype has more than one count but fewer than ten. This rearrangement joins TRBV24-1 to TRBJ2-2; D is unclear. Per the germline V gene, CDR1 is KGHDR and CDR2 is SFDVKD. The CDR3 loop spans 15 amino acids. V was shortened by 3 bases and J by 5 bases, with 12 bases between the two germline ends. The CDR3 protein is CATSDPSHPTGELFF. CDR3 DNA sequence: TGTGCCACCAGTGATCCCTCCCACCCTACCGGGGAGCTGTTTTTT.

This chain joins TRBV25-1 and TRBJ2-1, with TRBD2 matching over 9 bases. Germline values: CDR1 MGHDK, CDR2 SYGVNS. After removal of 9 bases from V and 3 bases from J, the junction contained 0 bases not matched to a gene. The CDR3 spans 12 residues. As DNA, the CDR3 is TGTGCCAGTAGCGGGAGCTACAATGAGCAGTTCTTC. It encodes CASSGSYNEQFF.

This clonotype was detected only a few times. The V call is TRBV19, the J call TRBJ2-1, with 8 bases aligning to TRBD2. The CDR3 contains 15 residues. V lost 7 bases and J lost 15; bases outside the gene matches: 20. The germline CDR1 and CDR2 sequences are LNHDA and SQIVND (reference sequence). The CDR3 DNA follows: TGTGCCAGTACCGTCACCGGGACTAGTATCCGCTGGGCGTTCTTC. Translation gives CASTVTGTSIRWAFF.

The sample holds many counts of this clonotype. The gene calls are TRBV9 and TRBJ2-2; D gene unclear. The V end lost 0 bases, the J end lost 4 bases, and 4 bases lay between the germline ends. The CDR3 has 13 amino acids. Germline assignment: CDR1 SGDLS and CDR2 YYNGEE. CDR3 in amino acids: CASSVEITGELFF. The CDR3 DNA sequence: TGTGCCAGCAGCGTAGAAATCACCGGGGAGCTGTTTTTT.

The J gene is TRBJ2-1, the V gene TRBV28, with TRBD2 identical over 9 bases. Germline V lookup: CDR1 MDHEN, CDR2 SYDVKM. J gave up 2 bases and V 3 bases, and 2 bases lay outside the gene matches. The CDR3 has 15 amino acids. CDR3 loop: CASSFGTSTYNEQFF. In DNA, the CDR3 is TGTGCCAGCAGTTTCGGGACTAGCACCTACAATGAGCAGTTCTTC.

This clonotype was counted only a few times. The V and J genes are TRBV28 and TRBJ1-1; tentative D call: TRBD1 (6 bases). The V and J ends lost 5 bases and 3 bases respectively, with 13 bases between them. The V gene's germline CDR1 is MDHEN and CDR2 SYDVKM. The CDR3 is made up of 14 amino acids. CDR3 loop: CASSVQGSHTEAFF. The DNA for the CDR3 is TGTGCCAGCAGTGTGCAGGGGTCGCACACTGAAGCTTTCTTT.